These T cell receptor beta chains were read from a single sample in a study of blood T cell repertoires in COVID-19. Repertoires were generated with immunoSEQ multiplex PCR, while TCRdb's copy carries only in-frame clones and drops some. The sample contains 62,000 or so clones, nearly 90% of which appear only once. What was sequenced was peripheral blood. The source of these receptors is a man aged 50-59 years with active COVID-19. Each CDR3 is given with its conserved first and last residue. The D gene is left open where the match is weak. For some rows the clone size is stated as once, few or many, or as a class when expanded; others skip it.

V gene	D gene	J gene	CDR3 length	clone size	CDR3 DNA	CDR3 protein
TRBV7-9	NA	TRBJ2-1	15	NA	TGTGCCAGCAGCCTCTCGGCACTATTAACCAATGAGCAGTTCTTC	CASSLSALLTNEQFF
TRBV4-3	NA	TRBJ2-7	15	NA	TGCGCCAGCAGCCAGGAAGAGACAGTATACTACGAGCAGTACTTC	CASSQEETVYYEQYF
TRBV9	NA	TRBJ2-2	16	NA	TGTGCCAGCAGCGTACGCACAGGGCTGAACACCGGGGAGCTGTTTTTT	CASSVRTGLNTGELFF
TRBV10-2	NA	TRBJ1-3	16	few	TGCGCCAGCAGTGAGACCAGGGGCTCCTCTGGAAACACCATATATTTT	CASSETRGSSGNTIYF
TRBV7-2	TRBD1	TRBJ2-2	17	NA	TGTGCCAGCAGCAGAGGGACAGGGGACGTTGCCACCGGGGAGCTGTTTTTT	CASSRGTGDVATGELFF
TRBV12-1	NA	TRBJ1-6	16	NA	TGTGCCAGCAGGAAACAGGGGGCGAGACGGAATTCACCCCTCCACTTT	CASRKQGARRNSPLHF
TRBV19	NA	TRBJ1-2	13	NA	TGTGCCAGTAGTATAGATATGTACTATGGCTACACCTTC	CASSIDMYYGYTF
TRBV5-5	TRBD2	TRBJ2-1	15	NA	TGTGCCAGCAGCCGAGACGGACTAGCGGGGGTTGAGCAGTTCTTC	CASSRDGLAGVEQFF
TRBV7-9	NA	TRBJ2-7	13	NA	TGTGCCAGCGGCGGGACAGTCTCCTACGAGCAGTACTTC	CASGGTVSYEQYF
TRBV6-5	NA	TRBJ1-1	16	NA	TGTGCCAGCAGTTCAAACCCGGGGAGGGCGAACACTGAAGCTTTCTTT	CASSSNPGRANTEAFF
TRBV6-2/TRBV6-3	NA	TRBJ2-3	14	NA	TGTGCCAGCAGTTACGCGGGCCACACAGATACGCAGTATTTT	CASSYAGHTDTQYF
TRBV5-6	NA	TRBJ1-2	14	NA	TGTGCCAGCAGCGCAACCGGGACTAGCGATGGCTACACCTTC	CASSATGTSDGYTF
TRBV2	TRBD1	TRBJ1-1	14	NA	TGTGCCAGCAGCGGGGGCGACAGGGCCGTCGGAGCTTTCTTT	CASSGGDRAVGAFF
TRBV12-3/TRBV12-4	NA	TRBJ2-5	13	NA	TGTGCCAGCAGCCCCGCAGGGCACGAGACCCAGTACTTC	CASSPAGHETQYF
TRBV30	NA	TRBJ2-3	16	NA	TGTGCCTGGAGTGTTGACTCCGGCACCTTTGGAGATACGCAGTATTTT	CAWSVDSGTFGDTQYF
TRBV7-8	TRBD1	TRBJ2-4	16	NA	TGTGCCAGCAGCTTAACAGGGGGAGTCGCCAAAAACATTCAGTACTTC	CASSLTGGVAKNIQYF
TRBV3-1/TRBV3-2	NA	TRBJ2-5	13	NA	TGTGCCAGCAGCCACCAGGCCCCAGAGACCCAGTACTTC	CASSHQAPETQYF
TRBV4-3	NA	TRBJ2-7	16	NA	TGCGCCAGCAGCCAAGATTTCGGCGGGACAGTCTACGAGCAGTACTTC	CASSQDFGGTVYEQYF